These 7 T cell receptor beta chains originate from one sample sequenced in a study of beta chain features in type 1 diabetes. The entirety of the isolated RNA underwent reverse transcription, so expressed TCRB transcripts were sequenced. The protocol was immunoSEQ multiplex PCR, while the TCRdb copy is restricted to in-frame clones and leaves out a portion. Here the sample spans roughly 42,000 clones, 50% being singletons. Sequencing was done on a sample of stem cell memory CD4+ T cells from blood. Receptors originate from a young woman in good health.

The chain couples TRBV18 to TRBJ2-7, with a possible D match to TRBD1 (5 bases). CDR1 KGHSH and CDR2 LQKENI come from the germline V gene. Trimming took 3 bases from V and 2 from J, leaving 11 bases between them. The CDR3 length is 14 residues. CDR3 nucleotide sequence: TGTGCCAGCTCACCGGGGCAGGCAACCTACGAGCAGTACTTC. Amino acid sequence: CASSPGQATYEQYF.

The sample holds one count of this clone. The chain has TRBV5-6 and TRBJ1-5; maybe TRBD1 (6 bases). V dropped 4 bases and J dropped 1 base, with 9 bases sitting between them. CDR3 size: 14 residues. Germline lookup yields CDR1 SGHDT and CDR2 YYEEEE. The CDR3, as DNA: TGTGCCAGCAGCGAAACAGGGAGCAATCAGCCCCAGCATTTT. This translates into CASSETGSNQPQHF.

The chain uses TRBV19 and TRBJ2-4, with 8 bases lining up with TRBD1. Per germline, CDR1 LNHDA and CDR2 SQIVND (reference sequence). The CDR3 runs to 19 residues. The junction had 15 bases not matched to a gene; V was cut back by 5 bases and J by 0 bases. This CDR3 is CASSATDRARSLAKNIQYF. For the CDR3, the DNA is TGTGCCAGTAGTGCGACGGACAGGGCACGCTCCCTAGCCAAAAACATTCAGTACTTC.

This chain connects TRBV12-5 to TRBJ2-3; D is perhaps TRBD1 (5 bases). Trimming took off 0 bases at V and 4 bases at J, with 20 bases between the two ends. The CDR3 sequence is 18 residues long. In germline, CDR1 is LGHNT, CDR2 FRNRAP. CDR3 in DNA: TGTGCTAGTGGTTTGGTGCTCGGGCAGGGCGGTTGGGCAGATACGCAGTATTTT. Residues: CASGLVLGQGGWADTQYF.

This chain connects TRBV7-9 to TRBJ1-1; no firm D call. CDR1 is SEHNR and CDR2 is FQNEAQ in the germline V gene (reference sequence). The CDR3 contains 12 residues. V lost 2 bases to trimming and J lost 2 bases, with 3 bases between them. The CDR3 spells CASSLHNTEAFF. CDR3 DNA sequence: TGTGCCAGCAGCTTACATAACACTGAAGCTTTCTTT.

V and J are TRBV7-3 and TRBJ1-1, with TRBD1 as a possible D gene (6 bases). Germline V gene lookup returns CDR1 SGHTA and CDR2 FQGTGA. The CDR3 sequence is 13 residues long. V lost 0 bases to trimming and J lost 11 bases, with 13 bases between them. Here the CDR3 reads CASSLTSGVPAFF. The CDR3 nucleotides read TGTGCCAGCAGCTTAACATCAGGGGTACCGGCTTTCTTT.

The V and J genes are TRBV30 and TRBJ1-5; 7 nucleotides match TRBD1. Trimming at V came to 1 base and at J to 4 bases, leaving 1 base not matched to a gene. This CDR3 is built from 13 residues. CDR1 GTSNPN and CDR2 SVGIG come from the germline V gene (reference sequence). The CDR3 DNA follows: TGTGCCTGGAGTGGCAGGGGGAATCAGCCCCAGCATTTT. It is translated as CAWSGRGNQPQHF. Supplemented by reference TRBV30 and TRBJ1-5, the full variable domain reads SQTIHQWPATLVQPVGSPLSLECTVEGTSNPNLYWYRQAAGRGLQLLFYSVGIGQISSEVPQNLSASRPQDRQFILSSKKLLLSDSGFYLCAWSGRGNQPQHFGDGTRLSIL.